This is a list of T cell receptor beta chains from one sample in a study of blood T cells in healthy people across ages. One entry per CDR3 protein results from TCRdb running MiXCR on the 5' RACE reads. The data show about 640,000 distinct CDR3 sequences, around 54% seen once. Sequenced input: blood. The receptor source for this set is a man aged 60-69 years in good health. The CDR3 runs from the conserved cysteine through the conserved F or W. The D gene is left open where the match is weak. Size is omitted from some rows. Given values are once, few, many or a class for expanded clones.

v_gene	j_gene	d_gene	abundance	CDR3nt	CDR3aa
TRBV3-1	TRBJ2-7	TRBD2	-	TGTGCCAGCAGCCCCCTAAGGACTAGCGGAACCTACGAGCAGTACTTC	CASSPLRTSGTYEQYF
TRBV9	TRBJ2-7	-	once	TGTGCCAGCAGCGTAAAGGGGACGGACTCCTACGAGCAGTACTTC	CASSVKGTDSYEQYF
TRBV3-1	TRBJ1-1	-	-	TGTGCCAGCAGCCTTCGTGGTGAGGTGGGAGCGGACACTGAAGCTTTCTTT	CASSLRGEVGADTEAFF
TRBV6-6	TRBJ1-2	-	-	TGTGCCAGCAGTTACGCTCAGGGAGACGGCTACACCTTC	CASSYAQGDGYTF
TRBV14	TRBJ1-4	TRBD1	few	TGTGCCAGCAGCCAACGGGGACAGGCCAATCCAACTAATGAAAAACTGTTTTTT	CASSQRGQANPTNEKLFF
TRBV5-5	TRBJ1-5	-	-	TGTGCCAGCAGCTCTCTGTATAGCAATCAGCCCCAGCATTTT	CASSSLYSNQPQHF
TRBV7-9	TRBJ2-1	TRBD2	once	TGCGCCAGCAGCTTAGTGGGGGGGATATACAATGAGCAGTTCTTC	CASSLVGGIYNEQFF
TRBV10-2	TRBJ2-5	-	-	TGCGCCAGCGGACGCGGCTTAGAGACCCAGTACTTC	CASGRGLETQYF
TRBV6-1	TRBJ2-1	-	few	TGTGCCAGCAGTGAACCGCCCGGGTTCGATGAGCAGTTCTTC	CASSEPPGFDEQFF
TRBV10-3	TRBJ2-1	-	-	TGTGCCACCGCCCCCGGGCTCTCCTACAATGAGCAGTTCTTC	CATAPGLSYNEQFF
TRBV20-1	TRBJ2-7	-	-	TGCAGTGCTAGTCCTCCCACAGGGCCCTACGAGCAGTACTTC	CSASPPTGPYEQYF
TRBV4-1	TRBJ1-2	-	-	TGCGCCAGCAGCCAAGATCCGGGGGACTATGGCTACACCTTC	CASSQDPGDYGYTF
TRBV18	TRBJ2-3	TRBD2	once	TGTGCCAGCTCACCAACTAGCGGGGGGTTCGGCACAGATACGCAGTATTTT	CASSPTSGGFGTDTQYF
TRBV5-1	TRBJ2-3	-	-	TGCGCCAGCAGCTTGACGGACCCTGGGGGCGCAGATACGCAGTATTTT	CASSLTDPGGADTQYF
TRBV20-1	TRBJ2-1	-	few	TGCAGTGCTCCCCCGCAGTCCCAGGGGCAGTTCTTC	CSAPPQSQGQFF
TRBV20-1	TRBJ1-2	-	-	TGCAGTGCTATCACACTGGGAAACGGACGATTTGACTATGGCTACACCTTC	CSAITLGNGRFDYGYTF
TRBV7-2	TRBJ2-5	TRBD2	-	TGTGCCAGCAGCTTAGGCCAACTAGCGGGGGCCGCTATCAATGAGCAGTACTTC	CASSLGQLAGAAINEQYF
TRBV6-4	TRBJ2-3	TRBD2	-	TGTGCCAGCAGTGAGAGTAGCGGGAGCTCAGATACGCAGTATTTT	CASSESSGSSDTQYF
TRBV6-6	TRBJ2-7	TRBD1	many	TGTGCCAGCAGTTCGGCCGGGACAGGTGCCTACGAGCAGTACTTC	CASSSAGTGAYEQYF